This T cell receptor (beta chain) was captured by sequencing in a study of graft-versus-host responses after intestinal transplantation. Study background: Every transplant recipient was induced with anti-thymocyte globulin, then maintained on tacrolimus and steroids for around 3 years.

Sequencing was performed with immunoSEQ multiplex PCR; in TCRdb, only in-frame clones are kept and a portion is missing. Among approximately 60,000 clones listed, roughly 90% were seen once. This clone was found a few times. Antigen unknown. V dropped 2 bases and J dropped 3 bases, with 25 bases sitting between them. Germline loops: CDR1 SEHNR, CDR2 FQNEAQ (reference sequence). The CDR3 runs 19 residues. Notes on the study in general: Allografts from individuals with graft-donor T cell macrochimerism displayed high graft-versus-host to host-versus-graft clonal ratios. Among recipient marrow samples, GvH clones were found; some appeared first in ileum or blood. The highest levels of circulating GvH clones went along with early declines in HvG clones after transplant.

Grafts had their tissue processed, releasing intraepithelial and lamina propria lymphocytes. This chain links TRBV7-9 with TRBJ1-2, with D possibly matching TRBD1 (5 bases). The material was ileum tissue, obtained around 350 days after transplant. The sequence was collected from a human patient who received an intestinal transplant, so some T cells may come from the graft donor. The CDR3 is CASSLFGRGTGIWDYGYTF. In DNA, the CDR3 is TGTGCCAGCAGCTTATTCGGAAGAGGGACGGGGATTTGGGACTATGGCTACACCTTC. The full variable domain, with the rest looked up from reference TRBV7-9 and TRBJ1-2, is DTGVSQNPRHKITKRGQNVTFRCDPISEHNRLYWYRQTLGQGPEFLTYFQNEAQLEKSRLLSDRFSAERPKGSFSTLEIQRTEQGDSAMYLCASSLFGRGTGIWDYGYTFGSGTRLTVV.